This record concerns one T cell receptor beta chain sequence. Its target is unknown. The data are from a study of cytomegalovirus exposure and HLA in healthy donors. Donors were nominally healthy when sampled, though unrecorded immune exposures were likely. With 60 Vbeta and 13 Jbeta primers, the PCR was carried out. The protocol was immunoSEQ multiplex PCR, while the TCRdb copy is restricted to in-frame clones and leaves out a portion. This table holds roughly 90,000 clones. General study findings and limits: Earlier findings revealed that most TCR beta V segments proved productive either about 90% or about 30% of the time. The authors assumed roughly uniform sequencing depth across donors for presence/absence analyses.

Trimming removed 3 bases from V and 4 bases from J, with 10 bases in between. The CDR3 is made up of 14 amino acids. CDR1 and CDR2 from the germline V gene are KGHSH and LQKENI. The TCR was taken from a man in his fifties in good health and CMV-seropositive. The chain links TRBV18 to TRBJ1-5, with no clear D. Sequencing was performed on PBMCs. The CDR3 region is CASSPGMGNQPQHF. Written as DNA, the CDR3 is TGTGCCAGCTCACCCGGGATGGGAAATCAGCCCCAGCATTTT.